These 20 T cell receptor beta chains came from one sample sequenced in a study of high-grade serous ovarian cancer treatment subgroups. The assay was immunoSEQ multiplex PCR, and TCRdb's table has in-frame clones only and misses some. The table includes about 9,000 clones, more than 75% detected once. Tumor samples were obtained before definitive surgery or chemotherapy. The sequencing input was tumor tissue. The receptors stem from a human donor with high-grade serous ovarian cancer.

This chain's CDR3 is CASSLGGGPTGELFF. The CDR3 coding sequence is TGTGCCAGCAGCTTGGGTGGGGGCCCCACCGGGGAGCTGTTTTTT. The V and J genes are TRBV11-2 and TRBJ2-2; tentative D call: TRBD1 (6 bases). Per the germline V gene, CDR1 is SGHAT and CDR2 is FQNNGV. The CDR3 is 15 amino acids. V shed 3 bases and J shed 4 bases, with 12 bases lying between them.

This clone was picked up one time. Other DNA sequences in the sample encode the same CDR3. The V and J genes are TRBV18 and TRBJ2-7; D possibly corresponds to TRBD1 (6 bases). CDR1 KGHSH and CDR2 LQKENI come from the germline V gene. The V gene lost 3 bases and the J gene lost 5 bases, with 14 bases spanning the gap. CDR3 length: 14 residues. The CDR3 DNA reads TGTGCCAGCTCACCCGAGACAGGAGCCAACGAGCAGTACTTC. Translating gives CASSPETGANEQYF.

This sequence joins TRBV7-8 and TRBJ2-1; 12 nucleotides align to TRBD2. Losses at the gene ends were 6 bases for V and 7 bases for J; bases not matched to a gene: 19. CDR3 length: 19 amino acids. Germline lookup yields CDR1 SGHVS and CDR2 FQNEAQ. In nucleotides, the CDR3 is TGTGCCAGCAGTCTTTCGGTCACTAGCGGGGGGACCTGGGGGAATGAGCAGTTCTTC. Its translation is CASSLSVTSGGTWGNEQFF.

This sequence joins TRBV7-9 and TRBJ2-7, with D unresolved. V gave up 5 bases and J gave up 0 bases, with 8 bases separating them. Germline V gene data show CDR1 as SEHNR and CDR2 as FQNEAQ (reference sequence). The CDR3 loop spans 13 amino acids. The DNA of the CDR3 is TGTGCCAGCAGCCCGCAAGACTCCTACGAGCAGTACTTC. As protein: CASSPQDSYEQYF.

The chain recombines TRBV5-1 with TRBJ2-7; D is perhaps TRBD2 (5 bases). The CDR3 has 14 residues. V lost 4 bases to trimming and J lost 4 bases, with 15 bases between them. Germline CDR1 SGHRS, CDR2 YFSETQ. Written as DNA, the CDR3 is TGCGCCAGCAGCGGGAGTGGAGCATCGTACGAGCAGTACTTC. This sequence encodes CASSGSGASYEQYF.

A single count supports this clone. CDR3 region: CATSRPGRAGANVLTF. The CDR3 nucleotides read TGTGCCACCAGCAGACCTGGACGAGCTGGGGCCAACGTCCTGACTTTC. The rearrangement links TRBV15 to TRBJ2-6; D is uncertain. V was clipped by 2 bases and J by 2 bases, with 10 bases between them. CDR3 length: 16 amino acids. From germline, CDR1 is LNHNV and CDR2 YYDKDF (reference sequence).

The V gene is TRBV18, the J gene TRBJ2-1, with D unclear. CDR1 and CDR2 from the germline V gene are KGHSH and LQKENI. Trimming removed 6 bases at V and 0 bases at J, with 12 bases between. This CDR3 has 15 residues. This CDR3 reads CASSPLFSSYNEQFF. CDR3 bases: TGTGCCAGCTCCCCTCTTTTTAGCTCCTACAATGAGCAGTTCTTC.

The chain is built from TRBV5-1 and TRBJ1-5, with D possibly matching TRBD1 (6 bases). Germline lookup yields CDR1 SGHRS and CDR2 YFSETQ. With 4 bases removed from V and 6 bases from J, the gap between germline ends came to 14 bases. The CDR3 spans 14 residues. The CDR3 reads CASSRDRGGQPQHF. DNA of the CDR3: TGCGCCAGCAGCCGCGACAGAGGGGGTCAGCCCCAGCATTTT. The full variable domain, its missing parts supplied by reference TRBV5-1 and TRBJ1-5, is KAGVTQTPRYLIKTRGQQVTLSCSPISGHRSVSWYQQTPGQGLQFLFEYFSETQRNKGNFPGRFSGRQFSNSRSEMNVSTLELGDSALYLCASSRDRGGQPQHFGDGTRLSIL.

This chain links TRBV10-3 with TRBJ2-5; 13 bases match TRBD2. CDR3 length: 17 residues. The J segment lost 3 bases and the V segment lost 4 bases, leaving 8 bases of the junction unmatched. Germline CDR1 and CDR2: ENHRY and SYGVKD. CDR3 in DNA: TGTGCCATCAGTGGGACTAGCGGGGGCCGAATAAAAGAGACCCAGTACTTC. Its protein is CAISGTSGGRIKETQYF.

This clone has just a few counts. This chain uses TRBV4-3 with TRBJ2-2; 7 positions match TRBD2. Germline values: CDR1 LGHNA, CDR2 YSLEER. The CDR3 runs to 16 residues. J lost 4 bases, V lost 1 base, and 6 bases had no gene match. The DNA for the CDR3 is TGCGCCAGCAGCCAAGGGGCGGGGGTATTCACCGGGGAGCTGTTTTTT. It is translated as CASSQGAGVFTGELFF.

This clone was detected a few times. This chain joins TRBV5-6 and TRBJ1-2; D not resolved. The germline V and J ends were trimmed by 2 bases and 4 bases, with 9 bases remaining between them. The CDR3 is 13 residues long. CDR1 is SGHDT, CDR2 YYEEEE, per germline. The CDR3 protein is CASSFGVFYGYTF. The CDR3 region has the DNA TGTGCCAGCAGCTTCGGGGTTTTCTATGGCTACACCTTC.

The chain combines TRBV28 with TRBJ2-7; the match to TRBD1 covers 7 bases. CDR1 is MDHEN, CDR2 SYDVKM, per germline. V shed 6 bases, J shed 2 bases, and the junction held 7 bases outside the gene matches. This CDR3 is built from 14 residues. CDR3: CASRHDRVPYEQYF. CDR3 nucleotides: TGTGCCAGCAGACACGACAGGGTTCCCTACGAGCAGTACTTC.

The chain links TRBV29-1 to TRBJ2-3; D unresolved. Trimming stripped 4 bases from V and 2 bases from J, with 10 bases between. CDR1 is SQVTM, CDR2 ANQGSEA, per germline. This CDR3 comprises 13 residues. The CDR3 protein is CSVVPGFTDTQYF. The CDR3 DNA sequence: TGCAGCGTTGTTCCGGGTTTCACAGATACGCAGTATTTT.

The V gene is TRBV19, the J gene TRBJ1-2; no clear D gene. V dropped 3 bases and J dropped 4 bases, with 15 bases sitting between them. The CDR3 is 15 amino acids. Germline V lookup: CDR1 LNHDA, CDR2 SQIVND (reference sequence). The CDR3 here is CASSIEAGDSYGYTF. The CDR3, as DNA: TGTGCCAGTAGTATCGAGGCAGGAGATAGCTATGGCTACACCTTC.

This chain joins TRBV10-1 and TRBJ2-7, with D perhaps assigned TRBD1 or TRBD2 (6 bases each). The ends were cut back, 4 bases at V and 3 bases at J, with 16 bases in the middle. From germline, CDR1 is WNHNN and CDR2 SYGVQD (reference sequence). The CDR3 consists of 15 residues. As DNA, the CDR3 is TGCGCCAGCAGTGGAACGTCCGGGGGCTTCTACGAGCAGTACTTC. This encodes CASSGTSGGFYEQYF.

The rearrangement links TRBV30 to TRBJ1-3, with 7 nucleotides matching TRBD1. Germline-derived CDR1 and CDR2 are GTSNPN and SVGIG (reference sequence). The junction had 17 bases not matched to a gene; V was cut back by 3 bases and J by 0 bases. The CDR3 has 19 amino acids. CDR3 residues: CAWRGYVVSQGLSGNTIYF. CDR3 coding DNA: TGTGCCTGGAGGGGGTACGTGGTGTCACAGGGGCTCTCTGGAAACACCATATATTTT. The complete variable domain, with remaining parts taken from reference TRBV30 and TRBJ1-3, reads SQTIHQWPATLVQPVGSPLSLECTVEGTSNPNLYWYRQAAGRGLQLLFYSVGIGQISSEVPQNLSASRPQDRQFILSSKKLLLSDSGFYLCAWRGYVVSQGLSGNTIYFGEGSWLTVV.

V is TRBV10-3 and J is TRBJ1-2; 8 bases map to TRBD1. The CDR3 loop spans 15 amino acids. With V trimmed by 6 bases and J by 0 bases, 6 bases remained unmatched. Germline loops: CDR1 ENHRY, CDR2 SYGVKD. CDR3 residues: CAIRKDREANYGYTF. The CDR3 region has the DNA TGTGCCATCAGAAAGGACAGGGAGGCTAACTATGGCTACACCTTC.

The V and J genes are TRBV10-3 and TRBJ1-1; 8 nucleotides match TRBD1. This CDR3 is 14 amino acids long. J was trimmed by 2 bases and V by 10 bases; bases with no gene match: 9. CDR1 and CDR2 from the germline V gene are ENHRY and SYGVKD. CDR3 DNA: TGTGCCACCATGACAGGGGACACTAACACTGAAGCTTTCTTT. This codes for CATMTGDTNTEAFF.

This clone was seen just once. CDR3 loop: CAIRITGGAYNEQFF. DNA for the CDR3: TGTGCCATCAGAATCACAGGGGGCGCCTACAATGAGCAGTTCTTC. The chain has TRBV10-3 and TRBJ2-1; the match to TRBD1 covers 9 bases. The germline gives CDR1 ENHRY, CDR2 SYGVKD. V was pared by 6 bases and J by 2 bases, with 5 bases of the junction left unmatched. This CDR3 is 15 amino acids long.

V is TRBV7-8 and J is TRBJ2-1; D uncertain. Germline V gene lookup returns CDR1 SGHVS and CDR2 FQNEAQ. Trimming took off 2 bases at V and 5 bases at J, with 7 bases between the two ends. The length of the CDR3 is 13 residues. For the CDR3, the DNA is TGTGCCAGCAGCTTAAGATCCGACAATGAGCAGTTCTTC. Protein sequence: CASSLRSDNEQFF.